Shown below are 31 T cell receptor beta chains from a single sample sequenced in a study of cytomegalovirus exposure and HLA in healthy donors. The PCR ran on 60 Vbeta and 13 Jbeta primers. Using immunoSEQ multiplex PCR, the repertoire was profiled, and TCRdb retains in-frame clones only, with some absent. The table records 150,000 to 200,000 clones, approximately 80% of them present only once. Sequenced material: PBMCs. The receptors stem from a man between 18 and 29 years old in good health and CMV-seronegative.

CDR3 in amino acids: CANQTAYEQYF. The CDR3 region has the DNA TGTGCCAATCAGACAGCTTACGAGCAGTACTTC. V usage is TRBV19 and J usage is TRBJ2-7; tentatively, D is TRBD1 (5 bases). Trimming left V 10 bases short and J 4 bases short, with 11 bases between. This CDR3 has 11 residues. CDR1 and CDR2 from the germline V gene are LNHDA and SQIVND (reference sequence).

This clone was observed a handful of times. Here the CDR3 reads CASSYRGTDTQYF. CDR3 coding DNA: TGTGCCAGCAGTTACAGGGGGACAGATACGCAGTATTTT. This sequence joins TRBV6-6 and TRBJ2-3, with a weak D call TRBD1 (6 bases). The CDR3 runs to 13 residues. Between the trimmed V and J ends, which lost 2 bases and 3 bases, there was a span of 6 bases. Germline V gives CDR1 MNHNY, CDR2 SVGAGI (reference sequence).

V usage is TRBV10-3 and J usage is TRBJ1-1; TRBD1 is a possible D gene (6 bases). From germline, CDR1 is ENHRY and CDR2 SYGVKD. The V end was cut by 4 bases, the J end by 9 bases, with 6 bases between. The CDR3 runs to 10 residues. CDR3 in DNA: TGTGCCATCAGTGGGGACAAAGCTTTCTTT. Translated: CAISGDKAFF.

V usage is TRBV25-1 and J usage is TRBJ2-1, with 8 bases lining up with TRBD2. V was pared by 4 bases and J by 9 bases, with 8 bases of the junction left unmatched. CDR1 and CDR2 (germline): MGHDK, SYGVNS. The CDR3 totals 14 residues. The CDR3 here is CASSVSGRVSEQFF. In DNA, the CDR3 is TGTGCCAGCAGTGTCAGCGGGAGAGTAAGTGAGCAGTTCTTC.

The chain combines TRBV27 with TRBJ2-1, with D possibly matching TRBD1 (7 bases). CDR1 is MNHEY and CDR2 is SMNVEV in the germline V gene (reference sequence). Trimming took 6 bases from V and 6 from J, leaving 18 bases between them. This CDR3 is built from 15 residues. In nucleotides, the CDR3 is TGTGCCAGCAGCCGGGGGACCCAGGGGGGCAATGAGCAGTTCTTC. Its protein is CASSRGTQGGNEQFF.

The chain employs TRBV5-1 and TRBJ2-3; TRBD1 matches at 8 bases. The CDR3 totals 15 residues. Germline CDR1 is SGHRS and CDR2 is YFSETQ. The V and J ends lost 1 base and 2 bases, in that order; junction bases with no gene match: 3. In nucleotides, the CDR3 is TGCGCCAGCAGCTTGTCAGGGGGCTACACAGATACGCAGTATTTT. Translated: CASSLSGGYTDTQYF.

The chain joins TRBV5-4 to TRBJ1-3; D is unresolved. The germline V gene has CDR1 SGHNT and CDR2 YYREEE (reference sequence). This CDR3 has 15 residues. V lost 3 bases to trimming and J lost 2 bases, with 12 bases between them. The CDR3 DNA sequence: TGTGCCAGCAGCTCGTATCGGGATGCTGGAAACACCATATATTTT. This gives the protein CASSSYRDAGNTIYF.

V usage is TRBV5-1 and J usage is TRBJ1-3; 9 bases are a match to TRBD1. The ends lost 5 bases at V and 2 bases at J; junction bases unmatched: 8. This CDR3 is built from 16 residues. Germline V gene data show CDR1 as SGHRS and CDR2 as YFSETQ. DNA for the CDR3: TGCGCCAGCAGTCCACAAACAGGGGGCCCTGGAAACACCATATATTTT. Amino acid sequence: CASSPQTGGPGNTIYF. The full variable domain, its missing parts supplied by reference TRBV5-1 and TRBJ1-3, is KAGVTQTPRYLIKTRGQQVTLSCSPISGHRSVSWYQQTPGQGLQFLFEYFSETQRNKGNFPGRFSGRQFSNSRSEMNVSTLELGDSALYLCASSPQTGGPGNTIYFGEGSWLTVV.

The chain couples TRBV11-2 to TRBJ1-2; 9 bases map to TRBD1. The CDR3 is made up of 14 amino acids. Germline CDR1 reads SGHAT; CDR2 reads FQNNGV. The V segment lost 6 bases and the J segment 1 base; nucleotides outside the gene matches: 3. CDR3 in DNA: TGTGCCAGCAGGGGACAGGGAGGTAACTATGGCTACACCTTC. Translating it yields CASRGQGGNYGYTF.

This rearrangement joins TRBV19 to TRBJ2-3; D gene ambiguous. Trimming cost V 5 bases and J 3 bases, with 18 bases left between them. Germline CDR1 is LNHDA and CDR2 is SQIVND (reference sequence). CDR3 size: 16 residues. The CDR3 DNA follows: TGTGCCAGTAGTCCCCTTCCCCGGAGTTCAACAGATACGCAGTATTTT. This encodes CASSPLPRSSTDTQYF.

The rearrangement links TRBV10-2 to TRBJ2-1; the match to TRBD2 covers 9 bases. The V segment lost 4 bases and the J segment 3 bases; nucleotides outside the gene matches: 13. Per germline, CDR1 WSHSY and CDR2 SAAADI. The CDR3 spans 18 residues. DNA of the CDR3: TGCGCCAGCAGTGGGGGTGAGTCTAGCGGGACTTACTACAATGAGCAGTTCTTC. Residues: CASSGGESSGTYYNEQFF.

The chain employs TRBV11-1 and TRBJ2-3, with D possibly being TRBD2 (7 bases). This CDR3 spans 18 amino acids. Looked up from germline, CDR1 is SGHAT and CDR2 is FQDESV (reference sequence). Trimming stripped 1 base from V and 2 bases from J, with 19 bases between. The CDR3: CASSLGAGGGPSTDTQYF. CDR3 bases: TGTGCCAGCAGCTTAGGTGCCGGCGGGGGCCCTTCCACAGATACGCAGTATTTT.

CDR3 in DNA: TGCGCCAGCAGCTTGGGGGACAGGGGAGGCGAGCAGTACTTC. Translating it yields CASSLGDRGGEQYF. This chain joins TRBV5-1 and TRBJ2-7; 10 bases agree with TRBD1. This CDR3 spans 14 amino acids. Germline assignment: CDR1 SGHRS and CDR2 YFSETQ. The ends lost 0 bases at V and 6 bases at J; junction bases unmatched: 3.

The chain carries TRBV7-3 and TRBJ2-7, with a weak D call TRBD2 (6 bases). V lost 2 bases and J 2 bases, leaving 13 bases between the germline ends. Germline V gene lookup returns CDR1 SGHTA and CDR2 FQGTGA. CDR3 length: 15 amino acids. The CDR3 coding sequence is TGTGCCAGCAGCTTAGACGGGAGAGCAGCCTACGAGCAGTACTTC. Translation gives CASSLDGRAAYEQYF.

As DNA, the CDR3 is TGTGCCAGCAGGTTGGCGGGCAGTCCAGCCTACGAGCAGTACTTC. This codes for CASRLAGSPAYEQYF. The gene calls are TRBV7-8 and TRBJ2-7, with D possibly matching TRBD2 (5 bases). V lost 6 bases, J lost 2 bases, and 17 bases lay in between. In germline, CDR1 is SGHVS, CDR2 FQNEAQ. The CDR3 runs to 15 residues.

This clone was recorded a few times. CDR3 amino acids: CASRDRAWGQETQYF. CDR3 in DNA: TGTGCCAGCAGGGACAGGGCTTGGGGCCAAGAGACCCAGTACTTC. The chain combines TRBV27 with TRBJ2-5, with TRBD1 matching over 8 bases. Losses at the gene ends were 6 bases for V and 1 base for J; bases not matched to a gene: 7. Germline V gives CDR1 MNHEY, CDR2 SMNVEV (reference sequence). The CDR3 runs 15 residues.

This chain joins TRBV27 and TRBJ2-5, with D possibly matching TRBD1 (6 bases). The CDR3 loop spans 15 amino acids. With 6 bases removed from V and 2 bases from J, the gap between germline ends came to 16 bases. The V gene's germline CDR1 is MNHEY and CDR2 SMNVEV (reference sequence). CDR3 loop: CASRLTGRNQETQYF. In DNA, the CDR3 is TGTGCCAGCAGGCTAACAGGGCGGAATCAAGAGACCCAGTACTTC.

This rearrangement joins TRBV4-2 to TRBJ1-2; unclear D gene. The CDR3 consists of 13 residues. V was pared by 4 bases and J by 5 bases, with 11 bases between. The germline CDR1 and CDR2 sequences are LGHNA and YNFKEQ. This chain's CDR3 is CASSPSGAYGYTF. CDR3 in DNA: TGTGCCAGCAGCCCCAGCGGCGCATATGGCTACACCTTC.

DNA for the CDR3: TGTGCCAGCACCCCCCTAGACTGGACTAGCGGGGGGGCGAACTACGAGCAGTACTTC. Its protein is CASTPLDWTSGGANYEQYF. The J gene is TRBJ2-7, the V gene TRBV27; 15 nucleotides align to TRBD2. V shed 7 bases and J 3 bases; nucleotides not matched to a gene: 16. Germline V gene lookup returns CDR1 MNHEY and CDR2 SMNVEV (reference sequence). This CDR3 comprises 19 residues.

The rearrangement uses TRBV6-1 and TRBJ1-5; a weak D match, TRBD1 (5 bases). This CDR3 spans 14 amino acids. Deletions cut 7 bases from V and 1 base from J, with 11 bases between. Germline-derived CDR1 and CDR2 are MNHNS and SASEGT. DNA of the CDR3: TGTGCCAGCATTGCGGGGACCAGCAATCAGCCCCAGCATTTT. It yields the protein CASIAGTSNQPQHF.

The chain employs TRBV7-2 and TRBJ2-3; 12 bases fit TRBD2. V shed 5 bases and J 3 bases; nucleotides not matched to a gene: 3. The CDR3 runs to 15 residues. Germline V gene data show CDR1 as SGHTA and CDR2 as FQGNSA. The CDR3: CASSRLAGETDTQYF. For the CDR3, the DNA is TGTGCCAGCAGCCGACTAGCGGGGGAAACAGATACGCAGTATTTT.

V usage is TRBV30 and J usage is TRBJ1-6; D call uncertain. Trimming cost V 7 bases and J 5 bases, with 18 bases left between them. Per germline, CDR1 GTSNPN and CDR2 SVGIG (reference sequence). The CDR3 runs to 15 residues. The CDR3 nucleotides read TGTGCCTTGAACAGTGAGGGTAGGGATAATTCACCCCTCCACTTT. It translates to CALNSEGRDNSPLHF.

The chain employs TRBV7-3 and TRBJ1-6; D is unclear. Germline V gene data show CDR1 as SGHTA and CDR2 as FQGTGA. This CDR3 contains 14 residues. V was cut by 2 bases and J by 7 bases, with 9 bases left in between. This CDR3 reads CASSLSLRNSPLHF. CDR3 nucleotides: TGTGCCAGCAGCTTATCTTTGAGGAATTCACCCCTCCACTTT.

The chain joins TRBV6-5 to TRBJ2-3, with 7 positions matching TRBD2. Trimming took 6 bases from V and 4 from J; bases not matched to a gene: 4. The CDR3 has 13 amino acids. Germline V gene lookup returns CDR1 MNHEY and CDR2 SVGAGI. The CDR3 protein is CASSPAGADTQYF. The CDR3 DNA is TGTGCCAGCAGCCCCGCGGGAGCAGATACGCAGTATTTT.

V is TRBV5-1 and J is TRBJ2-5, with D possibly matching TRBD2 (5 bases). This CDR3 is built from 13 residues. Per the germline V gene, CDR1 is SGHRS and CDR2 is YFSETQ. V lost 5 bases and J lost 7, with 15 bases in between. The CDR3 sequence is CASSSDSLWTQYF. The CDR3 DNA reads TGCGCCAGCAGTTCGGACTCCCTTTGGACCCAGTACTTC.

This sequence joins TRBV2 and TRBJ2-5; 12 nucleotides agree with TRBD2. The CDR3 totals 15 residues. V trimming: 7 bases; J trimming: 2 bases; junction bases outside the gene matches: 5. CDR1 and CDR2 from the germline V gene are SNHLY and FYNNEI. For the CDR3, the DNA is TGTGCCAGCACTAGACTAGCGGGGGTTCAAGAGACCCAGTACTTC. It codes for CASTRLAGVQETQYF.

The chain recombines TRBV19 with TRBJ1-5, with D hard to call. The CDR3 is 15 amino acids. The V end was cut by 7 bases, the J end by 0 bases, with 13 bases between. Germline values: CDR1 LNHDA, CDR2 SQIVND (reference sequence). The CDR3 nucleotides read TGTGCCAGTACCGTCGCGCGCGGTAGCAATCAGCCCCAGCATTTT. Residues: CASTVARGSNQPQHF.

This rearrangement joins TRBV6-5 to TRBJ1-6; D not resolved. Germline V gene data show CDR1 as MNHEY and CDR2 as SVGAGI. V was trimmed by 11 bases and J by 9 bases, leaving 20 bases between them. The CDR3 loop spans 14 amino acids. CDR3 sequence reads: CAVRSGRLSSPLHF. The CDR3 nucleotides are TGTGCCGTTAGGTCGGGGAGGTTGAGTTCACCCCTCCACTTT.

This clone has just one count. The chain has TRBV5-1 and TRBJ1-1; maybe TRBD1 (5 bases). The germline V and J ends were trimmed by 0 bases and 5 bases, with 17 bases remaining between them. Germline CDR1 is SGHRS and CDR2 is YFSETQ. The CDR3 has 16 amino acids. The CDR3 DNA reads TGCGCCAGCAGCTTGGTTGGGGGGGGGTCGAGGACTGAAGCTTTCTTT. It is translated as CASSLVGGGSRTEAFF. Combining the CDR3 with reference TRBV5-1 and TRBJ1-1 gives the whole variable domain KAGVTQTPRYLIKTRGQQVTLSCSPISGHRSVSWYQQTPGQGLQFLFEYFSETQRNKGNFPGRFSGRQFSNSRSEMNVSTLELGDSALYLCASSLVGGGSRTEAFFGQGTRLTVV.

The CDR3, as DNA: TGTGCCACCATGGACAGGTTTGGGGAAGCTTTCTTT. This sequence encodes CATMDRFGEAFF. This chain joins TRBV19 and TRBJ1-1; 7 nucleotides align to TRBD1. The germline V gene has CDR1 LNHDA and CDR2 SQIVND (reference sequence). V shed 10 bases, J shed 8 bases, and the junction held 10 bases outside the gene matches. The CDR3 sequence is 12 residues long. The variable domain in full, with the rest retrieved from reference TRBV19 and TRBJ1-1, is DGGITQSPKYLFRKEGQNVTLSCEQNLNHDAMYWYRQDPGQGLRLIYYSQIVNDFQKGDIAEGYSVSREKKESFPLTVTSAQKNPTAFYLCATMDRFGEAFFGQGTRLTVV.

CDR3 in amino acids: CASSEGGTGREQYF. The CDR3 region has the DNA TGTGCCAGCAGCGAAGGAGGGACAGGGCGCGAGCAGTACTTC. The chain carries TRBV7-9 and TRBJ2-7; 9 nucleotides line up with TRBD1. This CDR3 has 14 residues. Losses at the gene ends were 5 bases for V and 6 bases for J; bases not matched to a gene: 8. Germline V CDR1 and CDR2: SEHNR, FQNEAQ (reference sequence). Full variable domain (rest looked up from reference TRBV7-9 and TRBJ2-7): DTGVSQNPRHKITKRGQNVTFRCDPISEHNRLYWYRQTLGQGPEFLTYFQNEAQLEKSRLLSDRFSAERPKGSFSTLEIQRTEQGDSAMYLCASSEGGTGREQYFGPGTRLTVT.